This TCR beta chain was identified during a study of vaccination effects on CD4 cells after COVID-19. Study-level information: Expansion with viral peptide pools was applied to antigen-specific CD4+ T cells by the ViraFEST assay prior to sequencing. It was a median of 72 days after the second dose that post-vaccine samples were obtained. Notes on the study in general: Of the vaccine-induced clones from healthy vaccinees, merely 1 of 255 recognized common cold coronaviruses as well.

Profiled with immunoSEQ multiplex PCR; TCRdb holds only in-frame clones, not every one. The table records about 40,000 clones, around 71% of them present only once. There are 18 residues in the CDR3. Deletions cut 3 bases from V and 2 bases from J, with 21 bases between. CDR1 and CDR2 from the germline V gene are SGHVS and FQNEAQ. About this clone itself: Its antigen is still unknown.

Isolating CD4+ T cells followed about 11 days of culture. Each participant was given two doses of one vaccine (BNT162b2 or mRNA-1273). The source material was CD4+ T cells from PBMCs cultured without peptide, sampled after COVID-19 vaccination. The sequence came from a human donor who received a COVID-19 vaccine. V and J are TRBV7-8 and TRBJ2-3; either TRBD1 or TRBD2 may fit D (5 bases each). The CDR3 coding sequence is TGTGCCAGCAGCTTGCGTCGTTTCGGAGTGGGACCCACAGATACGCAGTATTTT. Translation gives CASSLRRFGVGPTDTQYF.